This passage covers 20 T cell receptor beta chains from one sample sequenced in a study of OX40 agonist ivuxolimab in advanced cancers. TCRdb keeps only in-frame clones here, not all; method: immunoSEQ multiplex PCR. The sample holds about 64,000 clones, about nine tenths seen once. Here the sequenced sample was CD4+ or CD8+ T cells sorted from blood, taken in a trial of the OX40 agonist ivuxolimab. These receptors were taken from an adult with an advanced solid tumor such as melanoma, head and neck, liver or kidney cancer.

This clone came up once. Additional DNA sequences in this sample encode the identical CDR3. The chain has TRBV7-9 and TRBJ2-7; D call uncertain. Trimming cost V 5 bases and J 4 bases, with 9 bases left between them. Germline CDR1 and CDR2: SEHNR and FQNEAQ (reference sequence). The CDR3 is 12 amino acids. The CDR3 loop reads CASSPGRYEQYF. CDR3 coding DNA: TGTGCCAGCAGCCCCGGCCGGTACGAGCAGTACTTC.

V and J are TRBV15 and TRBJ1-6; D gene uncertain. V was trimmed by 3 bases and J by 5 bases, leaving 11 bases between them. Looked up from germline, CDR1 is LNHNV and CDR2 is YYDKDF (reference sequence). The CDR3 extends over 15 amino acids. The CDR3 DNA follows: TGTGCCACCAGCAGGATTAACCTTCATAATTCACCCCTCCACTTT. Its translation is CATSRINLHNSPLHF. Full variable domain (rest looked up from reference TRBV15 and TRBJ1-6): DAMVIQNPRYQVTQFGKPVTLSCSQTLNHNVMYWYQQKSSQAPKLLFHYYDKDFNNEADTPDNFQSRRPNTSFCFLDIRSPGLGDTAMYLCATSRINLHNSPLHFGNGTRLTVT.

The chain employs TRBV10-3 and TRBJ2-7; 7 bases line up with TRBD2. The last part of the DNA fits TRBJ2-5 better; the J call may be wrong. Looked up from germline, CDR1 is ENHRY and CDR2 is SYGVKD. This CDR3 contains 15 residues. The CDR3 coding sequence is TGTGCCATCAGTGAAAGGACTACCGGGGGGGAGACCCAGTACTTC. Translated, it gives CAISERTTGGETQYF.

V and J are TRBV25-1 and TRBJ2-6; D is perhaps TRBD2 (7 bases). This CDR3 has 17 amino acids. Germline V gene data show CDR1 as MGHDK and CDR2 as SYGVNS. V lost 9 bases to trimming and J lost 2 bases, with 20 bases between them. CDR3 sequence: CARGGTGGLTGANVLTF. CDR3 DNA: TGTGCCAGGGGGGGGACCGGGGGGCTCACTGGGGCCAACGTCCTGACTTTC.

As regards this clone: A read error may account for a junction end that differs from germline. V and J are TRBV7-9 and TRBJ2-1, with TRBD2 identical over 7 bases. The germline gives CDR1 SEHNR, CDR2 FQNEAQ (reference sequence). The CDR3 length is 12 residues. The CDR3 region is CASSLTSDAPIF. The CDR3 DNA follows: TGTGCCAGCAGCCTTACTAGCGATGCCCCGATCTTC.

The chain employs TRBV18 and TRBJ2-2; 9 nucleotides align to TRBD2. The CDR3 extends over 18 amino acids. Germline lookup yields CDR1 KGHSH and CDR2 LQKENI. Trimming took 1 base from V and 0 from J; bases not matched to a gene: 6. The CDR3 sequence is CASSPRELAGTNTGELFF. Here the CDR3 DNA reads TGTGCCAGCTCACCACGGGAGCTAGCGGGAACGAACACCGGGGAGCTGTTTTTT. The full variable domain, with the rest looked up from reference TRBV18 and TRBJ2-2, is NAGVMQNPRHLVRRRGQEARLRCSPMKGHSHVYWYRQLPEEGLKFMVYLQKENIIDESGMPKERFSAEFPKEGPSILRIQQVVRGDSAAYFCASSPRELAGTNTGELFFGEGSRLTVL.

J is TRBJ1-4 and V is TRBV5-1; 9 bases are shared with TRBD1. The CDR3 extends over 15 amino acids. V gave up 4 bases and J gave up 2 bases; unmatched junction bases: 3. Germline-derived CDR1 and CDR2 are SGHRS and YFSETQ. The CDR3 coding sequence is TGCGCCAGCAGCAGGGGGACAGGGACTAATGAAAAACTGTTTTTT. Protein sequence: CASSRGTGTNEKLFF. Combining the CDR3 with reference TRBV5-1 and TRBJ1-4 gives the whole variable domain KAGVTQTPRYLIKTRGQQVTLSCSPISGHRSVSWYQQTPGQGLQFLFEYFSETQRNKGNFPGRFSGRQFSNSRSEMNVSTLELGDSALYLCASSRGTGTNEKLFFGSGTQLSVL.

The chain has TRBV2 and TRBJ2-5; TRBD2 aligns across 7 bases. CDR3 length equals 13 residues. Germline lookup yields CDR1 SNHLY and CDR2 FYNNEI. With 5 bases clipped from V and 1 base from J, the junction kept 1 base outside the gene matches. The CDR3 DNA sequence: TGTGCCAGCAGTTGGGGGGGCCAAGAGACCCAGTACTTC. Protein: CASSWGGQETQYF.

The chain employs TRBV5-4 and TRBJ2-6; tentative D call: TRBD1 (5 bases). Germline loops: CDR1 SGHNT, CDR2 YYREEE (reference sequence). The CDR3 sequence is 14 residues long. V lost 10 bases to trimming and J lost 0 bases, with 11 bases between them. In DNA, the CDR3 is TGTGCCGTCGCAAGGGGCTCTGGGGCCAACGTCCTGACTTTC. Translation gives CAVARGSGANVLTF.

The rearrangement uses TRBV6-1 and TRBJ1-5, with D possibly being TRBD1 (5 bases). The germline V gene has CDR1 MNHNS and CDR2 SASEGT. This CDR3 has 17 residues. The V end was cut by 3 bases, the J end by 4 bases, with 19 bases between. The CDR3 DNA is TGTGCCAGCAGTGATCGGTCAGGGTCCGCGGGGAATCAGCCCCAGCATTTT. Translated, it gives CASSDRSGSAGNQPQHF.

The chain links TRBV28 to TRBJ2-1; 7 positions agree with TRBD2. Germline V gene lookup returns CDR1 MDHEN and CDR2 SYDVKM. This CDR3 has 16 residues. Trimming cost V 6 bases and J 1 base; bases outside gene matches: 9. The CDR3 is CASRGTSAQSYNEQFF. The DNA for the CDR3 is TGTGCCAGCAGGGGCACTAGCGCACAGTCCTACAATGAGCAGTTCTTC.

This clone was counted once. The gene calls are TRBV23-1 and TRBJ2-7, with TRBD1 as a possible D gene (6 bases). TRBV23-1 is an open reading frame, and its role is uncertain. Trimming left V 0 bases short and J 4 bases short, with 10 bases between. The CDR3 totals 14 residues. The CDR3 nucleotides read TGCGCCAGCAGTCAATCCCGGACAGAATACGAGCAGTACTTC. Its protein product is CASSQSRTEYEQYF.

This chain joins TRBV2 and TRBJ1-1; D is unresolved. V dropped 6 bases and J dropped 4 bases, with 12 bases sitting between them. Germline CDR1 reads SNHLY; CDR2 reads FYNNEI. This CDR3 has 13 amino acids. CDR3 sequence: CASRKPEGTEAFF. The DNA of the CDR3 is TGTGCCAGCAGGAAGCCGGAAGGCACTGAAGCTTTCTTT. Filled out from reference TRBV2 and TRBJ1-1, the complete variable domain reads EPEVTQTPSHQVTQMGQEVILRCVPISNHLYFYWYRQILGQKVEFLVSFYNNEISEKSEIFDDQFSVERPDGSNFTLKIRSTKLEDSAMYFCASRKPEGTEAFFGQGTRLTVV.

The V gene is TRBV9, the J gene TRBJ2-1; the match to TRBD2 covers 8 bases. V was pared by 0 bases and J by 7 bases, with 6 bases of the junction left unmatched. Germline V CDR1 and CDR2: SGDLS, YYNGEE. The CDR3 totals 15 residues. DNA of the CDR3: TGTGCCAGCAGCGTAGGGACTAGCCGTAGGAATGAGCAGTTCTTC. Residues: CASSVGTSRRNEQFF.

The CDR3 loop reads CASSQEGGSTDTQYF. The CDR3 nucleotides read TGTGCCAGCAGCCAAGAAGGGGGGAGCACAGATACGCAGTATTTT. The chain combines TRBV4-2 with TRBJ2-3; D possibly uses TRBD1 or TRBD2 (6 bases each). Per germline, CDR1 LGHNA and CDR2 YNFKEQ. Trimming removed 0 bases from V and 0 bases from J, with 7 bases in between. This CDR3 comprises 15 residues.

This chain uses TRBV30 with TRBJ2-1, with 7 bases identical to TRBD2. The V segment lost 4 bases and the J segment 0 bases; nucleotides outside the gene matches: 3. The CDR3 contains 14 residues. Germline lookup yields CDR1 GTSNPN and CDR2 SVGIG (reference sequence). The DNA of the CDR3 is TGTGCCTGGACGAGACTAGCCTCCTACAATGAGCAGTTCTTC. It specifies CAWTRLASYNEQFF.

This sequence joins TRBV29-1 and TRBJ1-1; no firm D call. Germline V gene data show CDR1 as SQVTM and CDR2 as ANQGSEA. The ends were cut back, 4 bases at V and 1 base at J, with 10 bases in the middle. The CDR3 extends over 13 amino acids. CDR3 sequence: CSVAGIPNTEAFF. In nucleotides, the CDR3 is TGCAGCGTTGCCGGGATACCGAACACTGAAGCTTTCTTT.

This chain joins TRBV6-5 and TRBJ2-5; D is unresolved. V lost 6 bases and J 1 base, leaving 12 bases between the germline ends. The CDR3 runs 14 residues. Germline CDR1 reads MNHEY; CDR2 reads SVGAGI. CDR3 in DNA: TGTGCCAGCAGCCGCGGCGGTTTCCAAGAGACCCAGTACTTC. This gives the protein CASSRGGFQETQYF.

The chain employs TRBV6-6 and TRBJ1-5; D is uncertain. The CDR3 has 13 residues. Germline CDR1 is MNHNY and CDR2 is SVGAGI (reference sequence). The V end lost 2 bases, the J end lost 3 bases, and 5 bases lay between the germline ends. CDR3 loop: CASSYGANQPQHF. Here the CDR3 DNA reads TGTGCCAGCAGTTACGGAGCCAATCAGCCCCAGCATTTT.

The V gene is TRBV18, the J gene TRBJ1-1, with no clear D. There are 14 residues in the CDR3. Germline loops: CDR1 KGHSH, CDR2 LQKENI. V lost 4 bases, J lost 0 bases, and 9 bases lay in between. CDR3 region: CASSLRTVNTEAFF. In nucleotides, the CDR3 is TGTGCCAGCTCACTCAGGACGGTGAACACTGAAGCTTTCTTT.